Only one count was recorded for the clone carrying this T cell receptor (beta chain). The data derive from a study of T cell responses to AZD1222 COVID-19 vaccine. Study as a whole: The study pooled second doses at about 4 or about 12 weeks.

TCRdb keeps only in-frame clones here, not all; method: immunoSEQ multiplex PCR. The repertoire holds roughly 100,000 clones, with 82% as singletons. CDR3 length: 15 residues. The germline CDR1 and CDR2 sequences are SEHNR and FQNEAQ (reference sequence). With 6 bases clipped from V and 6 bases from J, the junction kept 8 bases outside the gene matches. The sequence derives from an adult in good health. The chain carries TRBV7-9 and TRBJ1-6; 7 bases map to TRBD1. The material was peripheral blood, obtained on day 0 of AZD1222 vaccination. The CDR3 coding sequence is TGTGCCAGCAGTTCAGCCGGGACAGCTAATTCACCCCTCCACTTT. It yields the protein CASSSAGTANSPLHF.